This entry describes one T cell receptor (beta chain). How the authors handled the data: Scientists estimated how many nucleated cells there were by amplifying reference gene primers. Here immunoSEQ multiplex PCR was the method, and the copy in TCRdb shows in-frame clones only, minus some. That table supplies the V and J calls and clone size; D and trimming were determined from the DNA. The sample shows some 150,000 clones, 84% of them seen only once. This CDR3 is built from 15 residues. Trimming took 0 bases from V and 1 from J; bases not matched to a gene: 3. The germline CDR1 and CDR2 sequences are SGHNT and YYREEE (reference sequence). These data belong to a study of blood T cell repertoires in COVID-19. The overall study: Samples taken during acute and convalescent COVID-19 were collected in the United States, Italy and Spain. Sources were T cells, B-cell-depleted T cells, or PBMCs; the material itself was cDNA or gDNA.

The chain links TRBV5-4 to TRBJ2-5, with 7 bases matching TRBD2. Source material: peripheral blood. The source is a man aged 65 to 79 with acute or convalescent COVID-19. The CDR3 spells CASSLAWGGQETQYF. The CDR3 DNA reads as TGTGCCAGCAGCTTGGCGTGGGGGGGCCAAGAGACCCAGTACTTC. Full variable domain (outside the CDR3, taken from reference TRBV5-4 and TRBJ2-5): ETGVTQSPTHLIKTRGQQVTLRCSSQSGHNTVSWYQQALGQGPQFIFQYYREEENGRGNFPPRFSGLQFPNYSSELNVNALELDDSALYLCASSLAWGGQETQYFGPGTRLLVL.